Below are 5 T cell receptor beta chains sequenced from a single sample in a study of identical twins. TCRdb redid the calling of the 5' RACE reads with MiXCR, one entry per CDR3 protein. The sample carries 1.5 million to 2 million distinct CDR3 sequences, more than 30% recorded once. Sequencing was carried out using cord blood. Receptors were obtained from a newborn girl in good health.

The chain couples TRBV12-3 or TRBV12-4 to TRBJ1-4; D ambiguous. CDR3 length equals 14 residues. With 6 bases removed from V and 6 bases from J, the gap between germline ends came to 14 bases. The CDR3 sequence: CASRREGGYEKLFF. The CDR3 nucleotides are TGTGCCAGCAGGCGAGAGGGAGGGTATGAAAAACTGTTTTTT.

This clonotype was found a few times. The chain has TRBV24-1 and TRBJ1-2; D ambiguous. The CDR3 totals 13 residues. V was pared by 5 bases and J by 7 bases, with 13 bases between. Per germline, CDR1 KGHDR and CDR2 SFDVKD. The CDR3 DNA follows: TGTGCCACCAGTGCCGGTGGAATGCGTGGCTACACCTTC. Translation gives CATSAGGMRGYTF.

The gene calls are TRBV20-1 and TRBJ2-3; 8 positions agree with TRBD2. V lost 5 bases and J lost 4; bases outside the gene matches: 14. Germline V gene data show CDR1 as DFQATT and CDR2 as SNEGSKA (reference sequence). The CDR3 extends over 16 amino acids. In nucleotides, the CDR3 is TGCAGTGCTCGACTGTTGGGTAGCGGGGCGGCAGATACGCAGTATTTT. It codes for CSARLLGSGAADTQYF.

This rearrangement joins TRBV20-1 to TRBJ1-5; 7 bases agree with TRBD1. There are 13 residues in the CDR3. Unmatched junction bases numbered 7, after V lost 8 bases and J lost 3 bases. Germline CDR1 DFQATT, CDR2 SNEGSKA (reference sequence). The CDR3 sequence is CSRAGGANQPQHF. The CDR3 region has the DNA TGCAGTCGAGCAGGGGGGGCCAATCAGCCCCAGCATTTT.

The chain recombines TRBV12-3 or TRBV12-4 with TRBJ1-1; D might be TRBD1 (5 bases). Trimming removed 2 bases at V and 5 bases at J, with 15 bases between. The CDR3 extends over 15 amino acids. CDR3 sequence: CASSLRGVGWTEAFF. The CDR3 region has the DNA TGTGCCAGCAGTTTAAGGGGCGTAGGGTGGACTGAAGCTTTCTTT.